One T cell receptor (beta chain) is described in this entry. The record originates from a study of cytomegalovirus exposure and HLA in healthy donors. In the PCR, 60 Vbeta and 13 Jbeta primers were used. TCRdb's copy holds only in-frame clones and misses some; the assay was immunoSEQ multiplex PCR. The data hold 120,000 or so clones, with roughly 72% observed a single time. Sequencing was carried out using PBMCs. The source of this sequence is a man aged 35 to 55 in good health and CMV-seropositive.

The CDR3 spells CASSLDGAGSETQYF. The CDR3 DNA sequence: TGTGCCAGCAGCTTAGATGGGGCGGGGTCGGAGACCCAGTACTTC. V and J are TRBV11-2 and TRBJ2-5, with a tentative D call TRBD2 (6 bases). Trimming pared 0 bases from V and 5 bases from J, leaving 13 bases between. This CDR3 is 15 amino acids long. Germline V gene data show CDR1 as SGHAT and CDR2 as FQNNGV.